This TCR beta chain was documented in a study of neurological immune-mediated disorders. The CDR3 is 16 amino acids. CDR1 is MNHEY and CDR2 is SMNVEV in the germline V gene (reference sequence). The V and J ends lost 6 bases and 2 bases respectively, with 19 bases between them. The sample's time point: longitudinal time-point 3. This clonotype was seen more than once but under ten times. With 10-nucleotide random UMIs included, cDNA was synthesized by 5'RACE. TCRdb reprocessed the 5' RACE reads via MiXCR and lists one record per CDR3 protein. The sample shows approximately 89,000 distinct CDR3 sequences, under 4.5% of them seen only once.

The sequence was obtained from a woman aged 55-69 years with multiple sclerosis. The sequenced sample was PBMCs. V is TRBV27 and J is TRBJ1-2, with D tentatively TRBD1 (5 bases). The CDR3: CASRSIRVPTNYGYTF. Here the CDR3 DNA reads TGTGCCAGCAGATCCATCAGGGTACCCACGAACTATGGCTACACCTTC.